These 12 T cell receptor beta chains originate from one sample sequenced in a study of blood T cell repertoires in COVID-19. Assay: immunoSEQ multiplex PCR; the TCRdb copy retains only in-frame clones and omits some. This sample has 250,000 or so clones, with approximately 86% found just once. The sequenced sample consisted of peripheral blood. Receptors originate from a woman aged 55-70 years with active or convalescent COVID-19.

The V call is TRBV9, the J call TRBJ1-1; D gene uncertain. The germline V gene has CDR1 SGDLS and CDR2 YYNGEE. The V end lost 4 bases, the J end lost 0 bases, and 7 bases lay between the germline ends. This CDR3 has 13 amino acids. The CDR3 DNA sequence: TGTGCCAGCAGCTCCCAATTGAACACTGAAGCTTTCTTT. This gives the protein CASSSQLNTEAFF.

The chain joins TRBV2 to TRBJ2-5, with 7 nucleotides matching TRBD1. The CDR3 has 13 residues. Trimming took 7 bases from V and 1 from J; bases not matched to a gene: 3. Germline CDR1 is SNHLY and CDR2 is FYNNEI. The CDR3 region is CASTGTAQETQYF. CDR3 sequence (DNA): TGTGCCAGCACCGGGACAGCCCAAGAGACCCAGTACTTC. Looking up the rest from reference TRBV2 and TRBJ2-5 gives the full variable domain: EPEVTQTPSHQVTQMGQEVILRCVPISNHLYFYWYRQILGQKVEFLVSFYNNEISEKSEIFDDQFSVERPDGSNFTLKIRSTKLEDSAMYFCASTGTAQETQYFGPGTRLLVL.

The sample holds many counts of this clone. V and J are TRBV7-2 and TRBJ1-1, with 7 bases identical to TRBD1. Trimming took 5 bases from V and 3 from J; bases not matched to a gene: 6. The CDR3 is 14 residues long. CDR1 and CDR2 (germline): SGHTA, FQGNSA. CDR3 DNA: TGTGCCAGCAGCCTCAGAGGGGGCCACACTGAAGCTTTCTTT. Its translation: CASSLRGGHTEAFF.

The chain carries TRBV6-5 and TRBJ1-4, with 8 bases identical to TRBD1. The V segment lost 6 bases and the J segment 5 bases; nucleotides outside the gene matches: 8. The CDR3 has 15 residues. Germline loops: CDR1 MNHEY, CDR2 SVGAGI. The CDR3 DNA reads TGTGCCAGCAGGCCTTGGACAGGGTCGAATGAAAAACTGTTTTTT. This translates into CASRPWTGSNEKLFF.

The chain couples TRBV19 to TRBJ1-1, with D unclear. The germline CDR1 and CDR2 sequences are LNHDA and SQIVND (reference sequence). V shed 7 bases and J shed 4 bases, with 13 bases lying between them. The CDR3 spans 13 residues. The CDR3 loop is CASNGRGGTEAFF. CDR3 sequence (DNA): TGTGCCAGTAATGGTCGGGGTGGCACTGAAGCTTTCTTT.

This chain uses TRBV10-2 with TRBJ2-7; 9 bases match TRBD2. The CDR3 loop spans 17 amino acids. V gave up 6 bases and J gave up 0 bases; unmatched junction bases: 12. CDR1 and CDR2 from the germline V gene are WSHSY and SAAADI. This CDR3 reads CASSQGLAYDPSYEQYF. Here the CDR3 DNA reads TGCGCCAGCAGCCAAGGACTAGCGTACGATCCCTCCTACGAGCAGTACTTC.

In this sample, this clone turned up a few times. This rearrangement joins TRBV9 to TRBJ2-7; D remains unclear. CDR3 size: 14 residues. CDR1 SGDLS and CDR2 YYNGEE come from the germline V gene. Trimming removed 0 bases from V and 0 bases from J, with 7 bases in between. The CDR3 sequence is CASSVASSSYEQYF. The DNA of the CDR3 is TGTGCCAGCAGCGTAGCTAGTAGCTCCTACGAGCAGTACTTC.

This chain uses TRBV3-1 (or the pseudogene TRBV3-2) with TRBJ2-3, with 14 bases identical to TRBD2. The length of the CDR3 is 18 residues. Trimming at V came to 7 bases and at J to 4 bases, leaving 13 bases not matched to a gene. Germline CDR1 and CDR2: LGHDT and YNNKEL (reference sequence). The CDR3 reads CASTWGLAGAGGADTQYF. The CDR3, as DNA: TGTGCCAGCACGTGGGGACTAGCGGGAGCGGGGGGGGCAGATACGCAGTATTTT.

V usage is TRBV12-5 and J usage is TRBJ2-7; 7 bases map to TRBD2. CDR1 and CDR2 from the germline V gene are LGHNT and FRNRAP. Trimming removed 5 bases from V and 2 bases from J; junction bases left unmatched: 12. The CDR3 consists of 16 residues. CDR3 sequence (DNA): TGTGCTAGTGGTCCGGACTGGGCGGGGGAAGCCTACGAGCAGTACTTC. Its protein is CASGPDWAGEAYEQYF.

V is TRBV19 and J is TRBJ2-1; 8 bases line up with TRBD2. In germline, CDR1 is LNHDA, CDR2 SQIVND (reference sequence). CDR3 length: 15 amino acids. The junction had 10 bases not matched to a gene; V was cut back by 4 bases and J by 8 bases. CDR3 bases: TGTGCCAGTAGTAAGGAGCGGGAGCCACGGGATGAGCAGTTCTTC. This translates into CASSKEREPRDEQFF.

This CDR3 reads CATSRVSGGAWPDTQYF. The CDR3 region has the DNA TGTGCCACCAGCAGAGTGAGCGGGGGGGCGTGGCCAGATACGCAGTATTTT. The gene calls are TRBV15 and TRBJ2-3; 10 bases map to TRBD2. The length of the CDR3 is 17 residues. In germline, CDR1 is LNHNV, CDR2 YYDKDF (reference sequence). V gave up 1 base and J gave up 4 bases; unmatched junction bases: 8.

The V gene is TRBV5-4, the J gene TRBJ2-3; the D is unclear. Germline assignment: CDR1 SGHNT and CDR2 YYREEE (reference sequence). V lost 4 bases, J lost 1 base, and 7 bases lay in between. The CDR3 has 13 amino acids. The CDR3 sequence is CASSGPGTDTQYF. The CDR3 nucleotides read TGTGCCAGCAGCGGCCCCGGCACAGATACGCAGTATTTT.